These T cell receptor beta chains were read from a single sample in a study of T cell responses to AZD1222 COVID-19 vaccine. Using immunoSEQ multiplex PCR, the repertoire was profiled, and TCRdb retains in-frame clones only, with some absent. The sample holds more than 85,000 clones, 88% seen once. This material consisted of peripheral blood, taken on day 0 of AZD1222 vaccination. These receptors were taken from an adult in good health. Each CDR3 is given with its conserved first and last residue. Each record gives: J gene, clone size, D gene, V gene, CDR3 protein, CDR3 DNA. D genes are given only for firm matches. Expanded clones are given a class, and other clones once, few, many or no size at all.

>TRBJ1-1|-|-|TRBV28
CASSLHQGNTEAFF
TGTGCCAGCAGTTTACACCAGGGGAACACTGAAGCTTTCTTT
>TRBJ2-7|-|TRBD2|TRBV24-1
CATSDATGTSGRYGEQYF
TGTGCCACCAGTGACGCAACAGGGACTAGCGGGAGATACGGCGAGCAGTACTTC
>TRBJ2-1|-|TRBD1|TRBV28
CASSPPGQGFGNEQFF
TGTGCCAGCAGTCCCCCGGGACAGGGGTTTGGGAATGAGCAGTTCTTC
>TRBJ2-1|-|-|TRBV7-9
CASSSREERSEQFF
TGTGCCAGCAGCTCAAGGGAGGAGCGGAGTGAGCAGTTCTTC
>TRBJ2-3|-|TRBD2|TRBV28
CASSGGAGVADTQYF
TGTGCCAGCAGTGGGGGAGCGGGAGTGGCAGATACGCAGTATTTT
>TRBJ2-7|-|TRBD2|TRBV6-5
CASSSGLAGTSYEQYF
TGTGCCAGCAGTTCTGGACTAGCGGGAACCTCCTACGAGCAGTACTTC
>TRBJ2-1|-|-|TRBV19
CASSIVFFEQGVGNEQFF
TGTGCCAGTAGTATAGTATTTTTTGAACAGGGAGTTGGCAATGAGCAGTTCTTC
>TRBJ1-1|-|-|TRBV29-1
CSGGSYTEAFF
TGCAGCGGGGGGAGTTACACTGAAGCTTTCTTT
>TRBJ1-1|-|-|TRBV4-1
CASSQPQTANTEAFF
TGCGCCAGCAGCCAACCCCAGACAGCCAACACTGAAGCTTTCTTT
>TRBJ2-7|-|TRBD1|TRBV18
CASSPGQGNEQYF
TGTGCCAGCTCACCGGGACAGGGGAATGAGCAGTACTTC
>TRBJ1-1|-|-|TRBV28
CASSPRVPGNTEAFF
TGTGCCAGCAGTCCTCGAGTTCCAGGGAACACTGAAGCTTTCTTT
>TRBJ1-3|-|-|TRBV2
CASSGQAGNTIYF
TGTGCCAGCAGTGGACAGGCTGGAAACACCATATATTTT
>TRBJ2-7|-|-|TRBV19
CASSVALASSYEQYF
TGTGCCAGTAGTGTGGCCTTGGCTAGCTCCTACGAGCAGTACTTC
>TRBJ1-1|-|-|TRBV4-3
CASSQSWDLNTEAFF
TGCGCCAGCAGCCAATCCTGGGACCTGAACACTGAAGCTTTCTTT
>TRBJ1-4|-|-|TRBV21-1
CASSTQGNEKLFF
TGTGCCAGCAGCACACAGGGAAATGAAAAACTGTTTTTT
>TRBJ1-1|-|-|TRBV19
CASSIVQNTEAFF
TGTGCCAGTAGCATCGTTCAGAACACTGAAGCTTTCTTT
>TRBJ1-5|-|-|TRBV5-1
CASSLGTSNQPQHF
TGCGCCAGCAGCCTAGGGACATCGAATCAGCCCCAGCATTTT
>TRBJ2-1|-|-|TRBV10-1
CASLRSSYNEQFF
TGCGCCAGCCTTAGAAGCTCCTACAATGAGCAGTTCTTC
>TRBJ1-1|-|-|TRBV21-1
CASSNRSPRGQDPREGVAFF
TGTGCCAGCAGCAACCGATCCCCGAGGGGACAGGACCCCCGAGAAGGAGTTGCTTTCTTT
>TRBJ2-5|-|-|TRBV28
CASRTGVETQYF
TGTGCCAGCAGGACCGGGGTAGAGACCCAGTACTTC
>TRBJ2-2|-|-|TRBV12-3/TRBV12-4
CASSATQAGELFF
TGTGCCAGCAGTGCCACCCAGGCCGGGGAGCTGTTTTTT
>TRBJ2-2|-|-|TRBV19
CASSPRQATAGELFF
TGTGCCAGTAGTCCTCGACAGGCCACGGCCGGGGAGCTGTTTTTT
>TRBJ2-2|-|TRBD1|TRBV6-4
CASSDSVRGRTGELFF
TGTGCCAGCAGTGACTCGGTCAGGGGGCGCACCGGGGAGCTGTTTTTT
>TRBJ2-1|-|-|TRBV7-2
CASSFSGGSYNEQFF
TGTGCCAGCAGCTTTAGCGGAGGAAGTTACAATGAGCAGTTCTTC
>TRBJ2-7|-|-|TRBV20-1
CSASRLSLPEQYF
TGCAGTGCTAGTCGGCTCTCCTTACCTGAGCAGTACTTC
>TRBJ1-5|-|-|TRBV19
CASSIEVGAGSNQPQHF
TGTGCCAGTAGTATAGAGGTCGGGGCAGGTAGCAATCAGCCCCAGCATTTT
>TRBJ2-3|-|TRBD1|TRBV19
CASSLRQGNTDTQYF
TGTGCCAGTAGTCTCAGACAGGGGAACACAGATACGCAGTATTTT
>TRBJ1-1|once|TRBD1|TRBV10-3
CATRDRGTEAFF
TGTGCCACCCGGGACAGGGGTACTGAAGCTTTCTTT
>TRBJ2-3|-|-|TRBV7-3
CASSSGLVADTQYF
TGTGCCAGCAGCTCGGGGTTAGTGGCAGATACGCAGTATTTT
>TRBJ1-4|-|TRBD1|TRBV28
CASSQGQGAKKLFF
TGTGCCAGCAGCCAAGGCCAGGGGGCGAAAAAACTGTTTTTT
>TRBJ2-7|-|TRBD1|TRBV28
CASSLFGTGGAEQYF
TGTGCCAGCAGTTTATTTGGGACAGGGGGGGCCGAGCAGTACTTC
>TRBJ1-2|few|TRBD1|TRBV5-6
CASSIAGTGASGYTF
TGTGCCAGCAGCATAGCCGGGACAGGGGCCTCTGGCTACACCTTC
>TRBJ1-6|-|-|TRBV4-1
CASSQGRATPLHF
TGCGCCAGCAGCCAAGGAAGGGCTACACCCCTCCACTTT
>TRBJ1-2|-|TRBD1|TRBV19
CASSLDPGQGASRTF
TGTGCCAGTAGTCTGGATCCGGGACAGGGGGCGTCACGCACCTTC
>TRBJ1-6|-|TRBD1|TRBV27
CASSLSPQGTPLHF
TGTGCCAGCAGTTTATCTCCACAGGGGACACCCCTCCACTTT
>TRBJ2-1|-|TRBD2|TRBV29-1
CSVAGTSGSWNEQFF
TGCAGCGTGGCCGGGACTAGCGGGAGTTGGAATGAGCAGTTCTTC
>TRBJ2-1|once|-|TRBV6-1
CASSGGGGVSPNEQFF
TGTGCCAGCAGTGGAGGGGGCGGGGTTTCCCCCAATGAGCAGTTCTTC
>TRBJ2-6|-|TRBD1|TRBV10-3
CAVGTGGRSGANVLTF
TGTGCCGTAGGCACAGGGGGAAGGTCTGGGGCCAACGTCCTGACTTTC
>TRBJ1-6|-|-|TRBV6-5
CASSYARGNSPLHF
TGTGCCAGCAGTTATGCCAGGGGTAATTCACCCCTCCACTTT
>TRBJ1-6|-|-|TRBV28
CASSLPVGGAPLHF
TGTGCCAGCAGTTTACCGGTTGGAGGGGCACCCCTCCACTTT
>TRBJ1-3|-|-|TRBV11-2
CASSPGGGNTIYF
TGTGCCAGCAGCCCTGGGGGAGGAAACACCATATATTTT
>TRBJ1-6|-|-|TRBV24-1
CATSVNSIGGAGNSPLHF
TGTGCCACCAGTGTTAATTCAATCGGGGGGGCGGGGAATTCACCCCTCCACTTT
>TRBJ2-5|-|-|TRBV15
CATSRRHAANQETQYF
TGTGCCACCAGCAGACGCCACGCGGCAAACCAAGAGACCCAGTACTTC
>TRBJ2-5|-|TRBD2|TRBV28
CASSLLASGVKETQYF
TGTGCCAGCAGTTTATTGGCTAGCGGAGTAAAAGAGACCCAGTACTTC
>TRBJ2-1|-|TRBD2|TRBV5-8
CASSSVGREHNEQFF
TGTGCCAGCAGCTCGGTTGGGAGGGAGCACAATGAGCAGTTCTTC
>TRBJ1-2|-|-|TRBV4-1
CASSQGLTNYGYTF
TGCGCCAGCAGCCAAGGTCTCACCAACTATGGCTACACCTTC
>TRBJ2-7|few|TRBD1|TRBV27
CASSPPQGRYEQYF
TGTGCCAGCAGTCCCCCACAGGGGCGCTACGAGCAGTACTTC
>TRBJ2-1|-|TRBD2|TRBV14
CASSHYSGLAGVGSYNEQFF
TGTGCCAGCAGCCACTACTCGGGACTAGCGGGGGTGGGGTCCTACAATGAGCAGTTCTTC
>TRBJ2-3|-|-|TRBV7-9
CASSLGEFRTTDTQYF
TGTGCCAGCAGCTTAGGGGAGTTCAGGACCACAGATACGCAGTATTTT
>TRBJ1-2|-|TRBD1|TRBV2
CASRAGQGSNYGYTF
TGTGCCAGCAGAGCTGGACAGGGATCTAACTATGGCTACACCTTC
>TRBJ2-3|few|TRBD2|TRBV27
CASSLVASGPHRYF
TGTGCCAGCAGCCTCGTGGCTAGCGGGCCCCACAGGTATTTT
>TRBJ2-4|-|-|TRBV7-8
CASSLSTAQNIQYF
TGTGCCAGCAGCCTATCGACGGCACAAAACATTCAGTACTTC
>TRBJ2-1|-|TRBD2|TRBV3-1/TRBV3-2
CASSQDVAGDNEQFF
TGTGCCAGCAGCCAAGACGTAGCGGGAGACAATGAGCAGTTCTTC
>TRBJ2-5|-|-|TRBV5-4
CASSYYSLQETQYF
TGTGCCAGCAGCTACTACAGCCTCCAAGAGACCCAGTACTTC
>TRBJ2-5|-|TRBD2|TRBV6-5
CVSRLAGKETQYF
TGTGTCTCACGACTAGCTGGAAAAGAGACCCAGTACTTC